The rows below give T cell receptor beta chains drawn from one sample of a study of CD8+ T cells in alopecia areata. Clones were read by immunoSEQ multiplex PCR, and TCRdb kept only the in-frame ones, dropping some. The profile shows roughly 150,000 clones, 50% to 60% of them singletons. Input material: CD4+ T cells sorted from blood. All receptors derive from a human donor in good health. Both conserved end residues are part of each CDR3. D genes are given only for firm matches. A clone size is listed for some rows: how often the clone was seen (once, few, many), or a class if it is expanded.

abundance	d_gene	v_gene	j_gene	CDR3nt	CDR3aa
-	-	TRBV5-6	TRBJ1-5	TGTGCCAGCAGCTTGTTATCCAGGGGTGTGACCAACCAGCCCCAGCATTTT	CASSLLSRGVTNQPQHF
once	TRBD2	TRBV7-9	TRBJ2-1	TGTGCCAGCAGCTTAATGCATTCTCGGGAGGGCCCCTACAATGAGCAGTTCTTC	CASSLMHSREGPYNEQFF
once	-	TRBV5-6	TRBJ2-1	TGTGCCAGCAGCTTGCGGCCGATCGGCAATGAGCAGTTCTTC	CASSLRPIGNEQFF
-	-	TRBV30	TRBJ2-7	TGTGCCTGGAGTGTAAGGCCGGCCGAGCAGTACTTC	CAWSVRPAEQYF
-	TRBD2	TRBV29-1	TRBJ2-3	TGCAGCGCCCCGGGACTAGCAGGCGATACGCAGTATTTT	CSAPGLAGDTQYF
-	TRBD2	TRBV2	TRBJ2-5	TGTGCCAGCAGTGTTCGGACTAGGGAGACCCAGTACTTC	CASSVRTRETQYF
few	-	TRBV7-2	TRBJ2-1	TGTGCCAGCAGGGATAGGGGACTTAGCTCCTACAATGAGCAGTTCTTC	CASRDRGLSSYNEQFF
-	TRBD1	TRBV30	TRBJ1-4	TGTGCCTGCTCGACAGGGTCAGATGAAAAACTGTTTTTT	CACSTGSDEKLFF
few	-	TRBV2	TRBJ2-5	TGTGCCAGCAGTGTTGACAGAATGATTGGGACCCAGTACTTC	CASSVDRMIGTQYF
-	-	TRBV30	TRBJ2-1	TGTGCCTGGAGTGTGAGCGGTGGATACTCCTACAATGAGCAGTTCTTC	CAWSVSGGYSYNEQFF
few	TRBD1	TRBV19	TRBJ1-5	TGTGCCAGTAGTATGGGGAGGGGGCGAGATCAGCCCCAGCATTTT	CASSMGRGRDQPQHF
-	-	TRBV30	TRBJ1-1	TGTGCCTGGGGCTTTGCTTGGCTTGCGAACACTGAAGCTTTCTTT	CAWGFAWLANTEAFF
-	-	TRBV28	TRBJ1-2	TGTGCCAGCAGTTTAATTGGAGGGCGCGGCTACACCTTC	CASSLIGGRGYTF
-	TRBD2	TRBV29-1	TRBJ2-7	TGCAGCGCCGGGACTAGCTATGGCGAGCAGTACTTC	CSAGTSYGEQYF
-	TRBD1	TRBV6-1	TRBJ2-5	TGTGCCAGCAGTTCGTTTGGGACAGGCCAAGAGACCCAGTACTTC	CASSSFGTGQETQYF
-	-	TRBV29-1	TRBJ2-4	TGCAGCGTTGAAGTAGCCAAAAACATTCAGTACTTC	CSVEVAKNIQYF
-	-	TRBV14	TRBJ1-2	TGTGCCAGCAGCCAGCAAAGCGCCTATGGCTACACCTTC	CASSQQSAYGYTF
few	TRBD1	TRBV4-1	TRBJ2-6	TGCGCCAGCAGACCCCCGGGACAGGGGCGCTCTGGGGCCAACGTCCTGACTTTC	CASRPPGQGRSGANVLTF
-	-	TRBV2	TRBJ2-5	TGTGCCAGCAGTCGGGACTTCCAAGAGACCCAGTACTTC	CASSRDFQETQYF
-	TRBD1	TRBV29-1	TRBJ2-7	TGCAGCGCCTTGACAGGGGGGGCCTACGAGCAGTACTTC	CSALTGGAYEQYF
few	-	TRBV30	TRBJ1-4	TGTGCCTGGAGTTACAGGACTGGTGAAAAACTGTTTTTT	CAWSYRTGEKLFF
-	-	TRBV27	TRBJ2-3	TGTGCCAGCAGTTCGAATAGGGGCAGGTCTAGCACAGATACGCAGTATTTT	CASSSNRGRSSTDTQYF
-	-	TRBV20-1	TRBJ2-3	TGCAGTGCTAGATTCGAGGTTACGCAGTATTTT	CSARFEVTQYF
-	TRBD2	TRBV11-2	TRBJ2-5	TGTGCCAGCAGCTTAGTTACGGGAGGGCCTGGGGCCCAGTACTTC	CASSLVTGGPGAQYF
few	-	TRBV12-5	TRBJ2-3	TGTGCTAGTGGATCTAGCACAGATACGCAGTATTTT	CASGSSTDTQYF
-	TRBD2	TRBV30	TRBJ2-1	TGTGCCTGGAGTGCGGGACTAGCGGGTATCAATGAGCAGTTCTTC	CAWSAGLAGINEQFF
few	TRBD2	TRBV25-1	TRBJ2-1	TGTGCCAGCGTACTAGCGGGAGGGAATGAGCAGTTCTTC	CASVLAGGNEQFF
-	TRBD1	TRBV7-2	TRBJ1-5	TGTGCCAGCAGCCGGGACAGCGATCAGCCCCAGCATTTT	CASSRDSDQPQHF
few	-	TRBV20-1	TRBJ2-3	TGCAGTGCTAGACTAGCAGATACGCAGTATTTT	CSARLADTQYF
many	-	TRBV7-9	TRBJ2-2	TGTGCCAGCGTGGGGCCCTCCGGGGAGCTGTTTTTT	CASVGPSGELFF
-	-	TRBV19	TRBJ2-1	TGTGCCAGTAGTATAGAAGGACGTACTTACAATGAGCAGTTCTTC	CASSIEGRTYNEQFF
-	-	TRBV9	TRBJ2-1	TGTGCCAGCACGTCGAGGGGGTTGTTAGATGAGCAGTTCTTC	CASTSRGLLDEQFF
few	TRBD1	TRBV28	TRBJ2-1	TGTGCCACTCGGGACAGGGGCTACAATGAGCAGTTCTTC	CATRDRGYNEQFF
-	-	TRBV28	TRBJ2-1	TGTGCCAGCAGTGAACCGCTTAATGAGCAGTTCTTC	CASSEPLNEQFF
-	-	TRBV30	TRBJ1-4	TGTGCCTGGAGACCCCCGGGGGGTAGCGAAAAACTGTTTTTT	CAWRPPGGSEKLFF
-	-	TRBV4-2	TRBJ2-7	TGTGCCAGCAGCCAAGTCAGAAGCTCCTACGAGCAGTACTTC	CASSQVRSSYEQYF
-	-	TRBV20-1	TRBJ2-1	TGCAGTGCTAGCTGGGACAATGAGCAGTTCTTC	CSASWDNEQFF
-	-	TRBV5-6	TRBJ2-7	TGTGCCAGCAGCTCAACTCGGGAGCCCTTATACGAGCAGTACTTC	CASSSTREPLYEQYF
-	TRBD1	TRBV4-1	TRBJ2-7	TGCGCCAGCAGCGCAGGGGCGTGGGACAGGGGGGGCGACGAGCAGTACTTC	CASSAGAWDRGGDEQYF